A selection of T cell receptor beta chains follows, all from one sample in a study of shared clonotypes between healthy human individuals. Profiling relied on immunoSEQ multiplex PCR, and the TCRdb table lists in-frame clones only, not all of them. The sample consists of about 2 million clones, about 95% of them appearing once. Sequencing used naive CD8+ T cells sorted from blood. These receptors all stem from a young man in good health. The CDR3 runs from the conserved cysteine through the conserved F or W. Each record gives: D gene, CDR3 length, clone size, V gene, J gene, CDR3 DNA, CDR3 protein. A D gene is named only where the DNA matches it firmly. Clone sizes are given selectively: once, few, many, or a class where the clone is expanded.

D: .
length: 14
size: .
V: TRBV13
J: TRBJ1-1
DNA: TGTGCCAGCAGCGTGGGGGACCTCCTAACTGAAGCTTTCTTT
CDR3: CASSVGDLLTEAFF

D: .
length: 12
size: .
V: TRBV6-1
J: TRBJ1-1
DNA: TGTGCCAGCATGAGAGACGAGGCTGAAGCTTTCTTT
CDR3: CASMRDEAEAFF

D: TRBD1
length: 16
size: .
V: TRBV5-1
J: TRBJ1-1
DNA: TGCGCCAGCAGCTCCGGGACAGGGGGTCTTTACACTGAAGCTTTCTTT
CDR3: CASSSGTGGLYTEAFF

D: TRBD2
length: 16
size: .
V: TRBV6-1
J: TRBJ2-7
DNA: TGTGCCAGCAGTGAACTAGCGGGGGGTATCCCCTACGAGCAGTACTTC
CDR3: CASSELAGGIPYEQYF

D: .
length: 15
size: .
V: TRBV28
J: TRBJ2-3
DNA: TGTGCCAGCAGTTCCTGGGAGGACTCCACAGATACGCAGTATTTT
CDR3: CASSSWEDSTDTQYF

D: .
length: 16
size: .
V: TRBV7-9
J: TRBJ1-1
DNA: TGTGCCAGCAGCTTACCGGAGGGGACGGTGAACACTGAAGCTTTCTTT
CDR3: CASSLPEGTVNTEAFF

D: .
length: 17
size: .
V: TRBV28
J: TRBJ2-2
DNA: TGTGCCAGCAGTTTAAGAGAAGCGGTTTTGGGCACCGGGGAGCTGTTTTTT
CDR3: CASSLREAVLGTGELFF

D: .
length: 15
size: .
V: TRBV4-3
J: TRBJ2-7
DNA: TGCGCCAGCAGCCAAGATAGGCTAGACCTTCGCGAGCAGTACTTC
CDR3: CASSQDRLDLREQYF

D: .
length: 13
size: .
V: TRBV6-5
J: TRBJ1-1
DNA: TGTGCCAGCAGTTTAGGGGCCAACACTGAAGCTTTCTTT
CDR3: CASSLGANTEAFF

D: .
length: 15
size: .
V: TRBV28
J: TRBJ2-3
DNA: TGTGCCAGCAACCCGCCGGACGCTAGCACAGATACGCAGTATTTT
CDR3: CASNPPDASTDTQYF

D: .
length: 13
size: .
V: TRBV7-9
J: TRBJ2-3
DNA: TGTGCCAGCAGCCCCTCTGGTCCAGATACGCAGTATTTT
CDR3: CASSPSGPDTQYF

D: TRBD1
length: 13
size: once
V: TRBV7-9
J: TRBJ2-7
DNA: TGTGCCAGCGGGGATGGGACAGCCTACGAGCAGTACTTC
CDR3: CASGDGTAYEQYF

D: .
length: 13
size: .
V: TRBV15
J: TRBJ1-4
DNA: TGTGCCACCAGCGAGATCAACAGAGAAAAACTGTTTTTT
CDR3: CATSEINREKLFF

D: .
length: 13
size: .
V: TRBV27
J: TRBJ1-1
DNA: TGTGCCAGCAGTTGGATGGGGTCCGCTGAAGCTTTCTTT
CDR3: CASSWMGSAEAFF

D: TRBD1
length: 14
size: once
V: TRBV13
J: TRBJ2-7
DNA: TGTGCCAGCAGCTTACAGACAGGGTTCGACGAGCAGTACTTC
CDR3: CASSLQTGFDEQYF

D: .
length: 16
size: .
V: TRBV30
J: TRBJ1-6
DNA: TGTGCCTGGACTTCCGCGGGAGCGGGCTTTAATTCACCCCTCCACTTT
CDR3: CAWTSAGAGFNSPLHF

D: TRBD1
length: 17
size: .
V: TRBV18
J: TRBJ1-5
DNA: TGTGCCAGCTCATTCGAACCGCTGGGACAGGGGGCTCAGCCCCAGCATTTT
CDR3: CASSFEPLGQGAQPQHF

D: .
length: 18
size: .
V: TRBV7-9
J: TRBJ2-6
DNA: TGTGCCAGCAGCGAAACGGACGGGGGCCCCTCTGGGGCCAACGTCCTGACTTTC
CDR3: CASSETDGGPSGANVLTF

D: TRBD1
length: 14
size: .
V: TRBV7-9
J: TRBJ1-5
DNA: TGTGCCAGCAGCTCTGGACAGGGAGCTCAGCCCCAGCATTTT
CDR3: CASSSGQGAQPQHF

D: TRBD2
length: 17
size: .
V: TRBV5-1
J: TRBJ2-7
DNA: TGCGCCAGCAGTCCTGGACTAGCGGGAGATGGAACCTACGAGCAGTACTTC
CDR3: CASSPGLAGDGTYEQYF

D: TRBD2
length: 15
size: .
V: TRBV5-6
J: TRBJ2-5
DNA: TGTGCCAGCAGCTTGGAAGCGGGAGCTTGGGAGACCCAGTACTTC
CDR3: CASSLEAGAWETQYF

D: .
length: 16
size: .
V: TRBV19
J: TRBJ2-7
DNA: TGTGCCAGTAGTATAGATCTCGACAGGCCTCCCTACGAGCAGTACTTC
CDR3: CASSIDLDRPPYEQYF

D: .
length: 12
size: .
V: TRBV18
J: TRBJ2-7
DNA: TGTGCCAGCTCACCAACTACATTCGAGCAGTACTTC
CDR3: CASSPTTFEQYF

D: .
length: 15
size: .
V: TRBV7-9
J: TRBJ1-5
DNA: TGTGCCAGCAGCTTAGCGGGCCCGGGCGTACAGCCCCAGCATTTT
CDR3: CASSLAGPGVQPQHF

D: .
length: 14
size: .
V: TRBV7-6
J: TRBJ2-7
DNA: TGTGCCAGCAGCTTAAGCATCGAGTCCTACGAGCAGTACTTC
CDR3: CASSLSIESYEQYF

D: .
length: 12
size: few
V: TRBV19
J: TRBJ2-7
DNA: TGTGCCAGTAGTCCGACGGGCTACGAGCAGTACTTC
CDR3: CASSPTGYEQYF

D: TRBD1
length: 16
size: .
V: TRBV19
J: TRBJ1-2
DNA: TGTGCCAGTAGTTTCAACCGGGACAGGGTAACCTATGGCTACACCTTC
CDR3: CASSFNRDRVTYGYTF

D: .
length: 14
size: .
V: TRBV9
J: TRBJ2-1
DNA: TGTGCCAGCACCGAGACTAGTACCTACAATGAGCAGTTCTTC
CDR3: CASTETSTYNEQFF

D: .
length: 13
size: .
V: TRBV11-2
J: TRBJ2-2
DNA: TGTGCCAGCAGCATCGGGGTTCCCGGGGAGCTGTTTTTT
CDR3: CASSIGVPGELFF

D: .
length: 16
size: .
V: TRBV7-6
J: TRBJ2-2
DNA: TGTGCCAGCAGTCTCTTCGGCAGCCATGGAACCGGGGAGCTGTTTTTT
CDR3: CASSLFGSHGTGELFF

D: TRBD1
length: 15
size: .
V: TRBV5-4
J: TRBJ2-7
DNA: TGTGCCAGCAGCTTTGGGACAGGTAATCCCTACGAGCAGTACTTC
CDR3: CASSFGTGNPYEQYF

D: .
length: 14
size: .
V: TRBV27
J: TRBJ1-1
DNA: TGTGCCGTGGGCGCGAGTGGGACGGGGACTGAAGCTTTCTTT
CDR3: CAVGASGTGTEAFF

D: .
length: 13
size: .
V: TRBV6-5
J: TRBJ2-3
DNA: TGTGCCAGCAGTTCGGGGGGCACAGATACGCAGTATTTT
CDR3: CASSSGGTDTQYF

D: TRBD1
length: 14
size: .
V: TRBV4-1
J: TRBJ2-1
DNA: TGCGCCAGCAGTCAGGACAGGGGGGACAATGAGCAGTTCTTC
CDR3: CASSQDRGDNEQFF

D: .
length: 14
size: once
V: TRBV2
J: TRBJ1-5
DNA: TGTGCCAGCAGTGAAGTTTTCAGCAATCAGCCCCAGCATTTT
CDR3: CASSEVFSNQPQHF

D: .
length: 13
size: .
V: TRBV27
J: TRBJ1-6
DNA: TGTGCCAGCAGTTTATTGGGGCTATCACCCCTCCACTTT
CDR3: CASSLLGLSPLHF

D: .
length: 14
size: .
V: TRBV27
J: TRBJ2-2
DNA: TGTGCCAGCAGTCAGACAGCGAACACCGGGGAGCTGTTTTTT
CDR3: CASSQTANTGELFF

D: .
length: 13
size: .
V: TRBV10-2
J: TRBJ1-1
DNA: TGCGCCAGCAGTGACGGCGGGTACACTGAAGCTTTCTTT
CDR3: CASSDGGYTEAFF

D: TRBD1
length: 16
size: .
V: TRBV6-5
J: TRBJ1-1
DNA: TGTGCCAGCAGTTACTTTACAGGGGGGGCCCACACTGAAGCTTTCTTT
CDR3: CASSYFTGGAHTEAFF

D: TRBD2
length: 18
size: .
V: TRBV27
J: TRBJ2-7
DNA: TGTGCCAGCAGTTCACTCCCCTCCTTCCTAGCGGGGGGCCCCTCGCAGTACTTC
CDR3: CASSSLPSFLAGGPSQYF

D: TRBD2
length: 16
size: once
V: TRBV7-6
J: TRBJ2-2
DNA: TGTGCCAGCAGCTTAGGTGGCGGGGGGTACACCGGGGAGCTGTTTTTT
CDR3: CASSLGGGGYTGELFF

D: TRBD1
length: 15
size: .
V: TRBV7-2
J: TRBJ2-7
DNA: TGTGCCAGCAGCTACGCCGGGACAGGGGCCTACGAGCAGTACTTC
CDR3: CASSYAGTGAYEQYF